The sample holds a few counts of the clone carrying this T cell receptor (beta chain). Antigen unknown. After 5'RACE with constant-segment primers, TCR alpha and TCR beta cDNA libraries carrying sample barcodes and UMIs were obtained. TCRdb recomputed calls from the 5' RACE reads with MiXCR, one row per CDR3 protein. The table lists some 280,000 distinct CDR3 sequences, roughly 17% of them singletons. The CDR3 loop spans 16 amino acids. CDR1 is MNHEY and CDR2 is SVGEGT in the germline V gene. After removal of 2 bases from V and 5 bases from J, the junction contained 10 bases not matched to a gene. The sample belongs to a study of T-cell memory formation after mild COVID-19. About the research overall: Most TCR clusters belonged to a single donor.

Whole-study findings and limits: Confirmation was lacking for SARS-CoV-2 specificity of second-wave clones that peaked on day 37.

This sequence was found in a man younger than 35 who had mild COVID-19 (a few samples of this study predate the infection). Cell type and time point are not known. Input material: PBMCs or a T cell subset sorted from them (not recorded which). The J gene is TRBJ2-7, the V gene TRBV6-2 or TRBV6-3; 9 bases are a match to TRBD1. CDR3 DNA: TGTGCCAGCAGTTACCCGAGGGACAGGGCGACGCACGAGCAGTACGTC. This sequence encodes CASSYPRDRATHEQYV.